One and the same sample provided the 3 T cell receptor beta chains below, sequenced in a study of PD-1 blockade in classical Hodgkin lymphoma. Each patient's relapse followed autologous stem cell transplantation, and brentuximab vedotin exposure varied. Magnetic negative selection, applied to thawed PBMCs, was used to isolate the CD8+ T cells. Sequencing was performed with immunoSEQ multiplex PCR; in TCRdb, only in-frame clones are kept and a portion is missing. The sample carries around 13,000 clones, around 85% recorded once. The sequencing used CD8+ T cells from blood, collected at baseline. The receptors were sampled from a human donor with classical Hodgkin lymphoma.

The chain carries TRBV5-6 and TRBJ1-2; tentative D call: TRBD1 (5 bases). Trimming pared 0 bases from V and 3 bases from J, leaving 12 bases between. CDR3 length equals 15 residues. Germline V CDR1 and CDR2: SGHDT, YYEEEE. The CDR3: CASSLAQGLHYGYTF. CDR3 nucleotides: TGTGCCAGCAGCTTGGCGCAGGGCCTTCACTATGGCTACACCTTC.

J is TRBJ1-1 and V is TRBV7-9; the D is unclear. Trimming left V 1 base short and J 0 bases short, with 12 bases between. Looked up from germline, CDR1 is SEHNR and CDR2 is FQNEAQ (reference sequence). CDR3 length: 16 amino acids. The CDR3 protein is CASSLGVRTVNTEAFF. CDR3 bases: TGTGCCAGCAGCTTAGGGGTGAGGACTGTGAACACTGAAGCTTTCTTT.

The table lists this clone with a count of one. The V and J genes are TRBV6-6 and TRBJ1-1; D not certain. CDR3 size: 11 residues. The V end lost 6 bases, the J end lost 7 bases, and 9 bases lay between the germline ends. From germline, CDR1 is MNHNY and CDR2 SVGAGI (reference sequence). This CDR3 is CASRKVGEAFF. The CDR3 region has the DNA TGTGCCAGCAGAAAGGTGGGTGAAGCTTTCTTT.